This TCR beta chain was profiled in a study of CD8 T cells in ankylosing spondylitis. Points from the study as a whole: Significant enrichment of disease-linked clones was reportedly seen in matched ankylosing spondylitis synovial fluid.

This clonotype was found many times. Its antigen is not identified. A single record per CDR3 protein comes from TCRdb applying MiXCR to the 5' RACE reads. The sample lists some 70,000 distinct CDR3 sequences; approximately 5% were seen once. V shed 10 bases and J shed 0 bases, with 16 bases lying between them. This CDR3 is built from 14 residues. In germline, CDR1 is MNHEY, CDR2 SVGEGT. The V call is TRBV6-2 or TRBV6-3, the J call TRBJ2-7, with D hard to call. The TCR comes from a male donor with ankylosing spondylitis or in good health (not recorded which). The material sequenced was blood, either unsorted or a sorted T cell fraction (not recorded which). The CDR3 sequence is CATRSSGNSYEQYF. In DNA, the CDR3 is TGTGCCACCAGATCGTCCGGTAACTCCTACGAGCAGTACTTC.